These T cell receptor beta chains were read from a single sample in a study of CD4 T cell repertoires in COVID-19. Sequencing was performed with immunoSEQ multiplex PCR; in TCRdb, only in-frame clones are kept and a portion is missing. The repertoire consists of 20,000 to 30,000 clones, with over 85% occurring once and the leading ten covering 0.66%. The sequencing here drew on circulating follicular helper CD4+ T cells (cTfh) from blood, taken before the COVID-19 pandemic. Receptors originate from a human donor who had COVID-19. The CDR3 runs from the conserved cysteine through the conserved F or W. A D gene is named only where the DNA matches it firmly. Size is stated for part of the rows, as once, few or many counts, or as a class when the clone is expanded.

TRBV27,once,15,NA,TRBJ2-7,CASSGGAGENGEQYF,TGTGCCAGCAGTGGGGGGGCAGGGGAGAACGGCGAGCAGTACTTC
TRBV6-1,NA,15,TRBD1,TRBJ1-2,CASSGTGGVQDGYTF,TGTGCCAGCAGCGGGACAGGGGGCGTTCAGGATGGCTACACCTTC
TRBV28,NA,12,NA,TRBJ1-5,CATRASNQPQHF,TGTGCCACACGCGCGAGCAATCAGCCCCAGCATTTT
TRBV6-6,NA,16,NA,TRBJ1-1,CASTPRQQYEAAEAFF,TGTGCCAGCACCCCCCGACAGCAGTATGAGGCGGCTGAAGCTTTCTTT
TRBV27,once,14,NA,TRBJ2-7,CASSLRRTPEEQYF,TGTGCCAGCAGCCTCCGGAGGACTCCAGAAGAGCAGTACTTC
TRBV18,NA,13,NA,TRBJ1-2,CASSPVREGGYTF,TGTGCCAGCTCACCTGTCAGAGAGGGAGGCTACACCTTC
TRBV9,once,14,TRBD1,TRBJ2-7,CASSVGGQAYEQYF,TGTGCCAGCAGCGTAGGTGGACAGGCCTACGAGCAGTACTTC
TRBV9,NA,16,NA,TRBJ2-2,CASSVDAGANTGELFF,TGTGCCAGCAGCGTAGATGCGGGGGCAAACACCGGGGAGCTGTTTTTT
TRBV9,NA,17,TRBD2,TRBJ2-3,CASERASGRIMEDTQYF,TGTGCCAGCGAGAGGGCTAGCGGGAGGATAATGGAAGATACGCAGTATTTT
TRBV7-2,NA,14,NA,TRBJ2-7,CASSFFSGADEQYF,TGTGCCAGCAGCTTCTTTTCCGGAGCCGACGAGCAGTACTTC
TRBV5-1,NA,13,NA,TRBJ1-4,CASRDSDNEKLFF,TGCGCCAGCAGGGACAGTGATAATGAAAAACTGTTTTTT
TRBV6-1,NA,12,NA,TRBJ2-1,CASSDRYNEQFF,TGTGCCAGCAGTGACAGATACAATGAGCAGTTCTTC
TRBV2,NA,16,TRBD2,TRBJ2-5,CASSPGLAVREETQYF,TGTGCCAGCAGCCCCGGACTAGCGGTGAGAGAAGAGACCCAGTACTTC
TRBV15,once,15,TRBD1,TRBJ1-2,CATRSGAQGAYGYTF,TGTGCCACCAGATCTGGGGCACAGGGGGCTTATGGCTACACCTTC
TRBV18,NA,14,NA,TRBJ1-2,CASSRSGSNYGYTF,TGTGCCAGCTCACGGAGCGGCAGTAACTATGGCTACACCTTC
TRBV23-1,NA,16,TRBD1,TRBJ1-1,CASSQESGQGKTEAFF,TGCGCCAGCAGTCAAGAGTCGGGACAGGGGAAGACTGAAGCTTTCTTT
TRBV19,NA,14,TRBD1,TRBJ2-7,CASSLGQGRHEQYF,TGTGCCAGTAGTCTGGGACAGGGCCGACACGAGCAGTACTTC